This T cell receptor (beta chain) comes out of a study of blood T cell repertoires in COVID-19. This clone was counted only a few times. V was cut by 6 bases and J by 6 bases, with 18 bases left in between. The V gene's germline CDR1 is MNHEY and CDR2 SVGAGI. The CDR3 consists of 14 residues. Assay: immunoSEQ multiplex PCR; the TCRdb copy retains only in-frame clones and omits some. This table has over 150,000 clones, 75% to 90% appearing once. The chain carries TRBV6-5 and TRBJ2-7, with D perhaps matching TRBD1 (5 bases). Sequenced: PBMCs or T cells enriched from blood (not recorded which). This receptor was taken from a man aged 40-49 years who had recovered from COVID-19. CDR3 sequence reads: CASRVRSGMGEQYF. CDR3 nucleotides: TGTGCCAGCAGGGTTCGGTCAGGGATGGGCGAGCAGTACTTC.